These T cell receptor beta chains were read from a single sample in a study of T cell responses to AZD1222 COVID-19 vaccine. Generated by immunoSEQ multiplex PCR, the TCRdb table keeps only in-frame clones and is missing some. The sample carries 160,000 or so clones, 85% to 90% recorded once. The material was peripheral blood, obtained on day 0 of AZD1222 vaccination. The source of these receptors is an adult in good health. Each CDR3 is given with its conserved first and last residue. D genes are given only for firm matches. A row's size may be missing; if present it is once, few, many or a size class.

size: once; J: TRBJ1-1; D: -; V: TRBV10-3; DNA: TGTGCCATCAGTAAACAAGGAGGAGCTTTCTTT; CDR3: CAISKQGGAFF
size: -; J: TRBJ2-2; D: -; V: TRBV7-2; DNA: TGTGCCAGCAGCCCAAACAGGAACACCGGGGAGCTGTTTTTT; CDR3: CASSPNRNTGELFF
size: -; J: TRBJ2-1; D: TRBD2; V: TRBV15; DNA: TGTGCCACCAGCAGAGATAGGCTAGCGGGAGCGGAACAGTTCTTC; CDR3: CATSRDRLAGAEQFF
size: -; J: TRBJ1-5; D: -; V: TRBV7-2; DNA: TGTGCCAGCAGCTTAATCGACGATCAGCCCCAGCATTTT; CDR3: CASSLIDDQPQHF
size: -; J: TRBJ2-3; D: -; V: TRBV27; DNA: TGTGCCAGCAGGGGGTTAGATACGCAGTATTTT; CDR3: CASRGLDTQYF
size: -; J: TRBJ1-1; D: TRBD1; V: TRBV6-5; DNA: TGTGCCAGCAGAGGGGGCCGGTACACTGAAGCTTTCTTT; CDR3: CASRGGRYTEAFF
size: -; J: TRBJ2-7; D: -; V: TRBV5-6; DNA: TGTGCCAGCAGCTCGGGGATCTACGAGCAGTACTTC; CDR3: CASSSGIYEQYF
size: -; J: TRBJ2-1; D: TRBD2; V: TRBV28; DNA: TGTGCCAGCAGTCCCACGGGGGGGGGTATCAATGAGCAGTTCTTC; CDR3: CASSPTGGGINEQFF
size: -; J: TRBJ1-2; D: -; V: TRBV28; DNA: TGTGCCAGCAGAACCAGGGCGAACTATGGCTACACCTTC; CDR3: CASRTRANYGYTF
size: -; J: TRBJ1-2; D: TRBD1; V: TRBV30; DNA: TGTGCCTGGAGGGGATCAGGGGGAGGCTATGGCTACACCTTC; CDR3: CAWRGSGGGYGYTF
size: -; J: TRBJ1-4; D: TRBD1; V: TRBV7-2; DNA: TGTGCCAGCAGCTTAGCTAAGGGGGCGGGTGAAAAACTGTTTTTT; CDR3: CASSLAKGAGEKLFF
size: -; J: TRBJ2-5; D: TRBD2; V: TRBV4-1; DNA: TGCGCCAGCAGCCGCTGGCGGGTAGCGGGGCAAGAGACCCAGTACTTC; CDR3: CASSRWRVAGQETQYF
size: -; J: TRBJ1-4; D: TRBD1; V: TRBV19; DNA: TGTGCCAGTAGTGCTCGACAGGGTCCTAATGAAAAACTGTTTTTT; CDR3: CASSARQGPNEKLFF
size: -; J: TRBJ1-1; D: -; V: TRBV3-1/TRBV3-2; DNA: TGTGCCAGCAGCCAAGAAACGGGTTGGGGTGAAGCTTTCTTT; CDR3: CASSQETGWGEAFF
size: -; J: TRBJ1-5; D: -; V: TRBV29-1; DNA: TGCAGCGTAGGAATGGGGGGCGCCCAGCCCCAGCATTTT; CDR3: CSVGMGGAQPQHF
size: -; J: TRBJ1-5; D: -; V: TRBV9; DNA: TGTGCCAGCAGCTTGACAGGTTATAGCAATCAGCCCCAGCATTTT; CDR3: CASSLTGYSNQPQHF
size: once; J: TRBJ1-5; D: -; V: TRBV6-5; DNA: TGTGCCAGTTCCAGGGGTTCGAACAATCAGCCCCAGCATTTT; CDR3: CASSRGSNNQPQHF
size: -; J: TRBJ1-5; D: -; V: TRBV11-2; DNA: TGTGCCAGCAGCCCAGACCCTAATCAGCCCCAGCATTTT; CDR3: CASSPDPNQPQHF
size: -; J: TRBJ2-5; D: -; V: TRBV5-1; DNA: TGCGCCAGCAGCTGGACCCGCGGGGTGAGCCAGGAGACCCAGTACTTC; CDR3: CASSWTRGVSQETQYF
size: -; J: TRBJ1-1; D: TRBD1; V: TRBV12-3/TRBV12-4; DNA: TGTGCCAGCAGGAATACAGGGGGCACTGAAGCTTTCTTT; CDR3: CASRNTGGTEAFF
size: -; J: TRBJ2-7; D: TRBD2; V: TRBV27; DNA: TGTGCCAGCAGTCTCCGAAAAAGTAGCGGGAGCCCCTACGAGCAGTACTTC; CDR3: CASSLRKSSGSPYEQYF
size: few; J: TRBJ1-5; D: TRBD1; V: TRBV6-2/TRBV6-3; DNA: TGTGCCAGCAGTAAAGGCGGACAGGGGGTAAAGAGAACCCAGCATTTT; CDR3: CASSKGGQGVKRTQHF
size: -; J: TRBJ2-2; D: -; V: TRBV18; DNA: TGTGCCAGCTCACCACTCAGGGGCAGGGAGCTGTTTTTT; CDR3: CASSPLRGRELFF
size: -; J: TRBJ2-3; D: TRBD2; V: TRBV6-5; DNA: TGTGCCTCGACTAGCGGGGGGGGAACAGATACGCAGTATTTT; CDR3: CASTSGGGTDTQYF
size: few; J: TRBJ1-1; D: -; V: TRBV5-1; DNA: TGCGCCAGCAGCGAGGTGGTGAAGGGAGGGACTGAAGCTTTCTTT; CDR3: CASSEVVKGGTEAFF
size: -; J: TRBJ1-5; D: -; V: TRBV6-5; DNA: TGTGCCAGCACACAGGCGGGGGGCAATCAGCCCCAGCATTTT; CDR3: CASTQAGGNQPQHF
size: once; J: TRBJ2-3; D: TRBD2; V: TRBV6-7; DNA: TGTGCCACCAATCCTAAGGCTAGCGGGAGGGCCCGGCGGTTGACAGATACGCAGTATTTT; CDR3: CATNPKASGRARRLTDTQYF
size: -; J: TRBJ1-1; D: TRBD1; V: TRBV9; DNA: TGTGCCAGCAGAGGACAGGGGCGGGACACTGAAGCTTTCTTT; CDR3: CASRGQGRDTEAFF
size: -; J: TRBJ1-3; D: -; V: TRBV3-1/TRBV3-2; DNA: TGTGCCAGCAGCCAACTCCGGGGGGACTCTGGAAACACCATATATTTT; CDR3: CASSQLRGDSGNTIYF
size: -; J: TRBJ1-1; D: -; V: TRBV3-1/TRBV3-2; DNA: TGTGCCAGCAGTTCCGGTCTGAACACTGAAGCTTTCTTT; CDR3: CASSSGLNTEAFF
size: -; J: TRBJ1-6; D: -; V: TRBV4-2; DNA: TGTGCCAGCAGTACAGTCGCCTATAATTCACCCCTCCACTTT; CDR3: CASSTVAYNSPLHF
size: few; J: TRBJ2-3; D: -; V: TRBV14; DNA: TGTGCCAGCAGCCAAGGGCAGGGATGGCGCACAGATACGCAGTATTTT; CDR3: CASSQGQGWRTDTQYF
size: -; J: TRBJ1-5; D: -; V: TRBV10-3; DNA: TGTGCCATCAGCGGAGGGGGAAGCAATCAGCCCCAGCATTTT; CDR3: CAISGGGSNQPQHF
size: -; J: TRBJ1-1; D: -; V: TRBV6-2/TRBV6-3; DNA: TGTGCCAGCAGTTACCGGTCGACGGCGAACACTGAAGCTTTCTTT; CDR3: CASSYRSTANTEAFF
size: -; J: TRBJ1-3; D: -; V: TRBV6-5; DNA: TGTGCCAGCAGTACCGGAGACTCTGGAAACACCATATATTTT; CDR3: CASSTGDSGNTIYF
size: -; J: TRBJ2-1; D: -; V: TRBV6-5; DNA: TGTGCCAGCAGTTTAACGAGGGGGTACAATGAGCAGTTCTTC; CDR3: CASSLTRGYNEQFF
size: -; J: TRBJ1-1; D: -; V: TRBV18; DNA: TGTGCCAGCTCACCACCTCCGGGGCTGTCAACTGAAGCTTTCTTT; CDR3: CASSPPPGLSTEAFF
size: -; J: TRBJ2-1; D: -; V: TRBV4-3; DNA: TGCGCCAGCAGCCAGTCGCATGGGAGATACAATGAGCAGTTCTTC; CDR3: CASSQSHGRYNEQFF